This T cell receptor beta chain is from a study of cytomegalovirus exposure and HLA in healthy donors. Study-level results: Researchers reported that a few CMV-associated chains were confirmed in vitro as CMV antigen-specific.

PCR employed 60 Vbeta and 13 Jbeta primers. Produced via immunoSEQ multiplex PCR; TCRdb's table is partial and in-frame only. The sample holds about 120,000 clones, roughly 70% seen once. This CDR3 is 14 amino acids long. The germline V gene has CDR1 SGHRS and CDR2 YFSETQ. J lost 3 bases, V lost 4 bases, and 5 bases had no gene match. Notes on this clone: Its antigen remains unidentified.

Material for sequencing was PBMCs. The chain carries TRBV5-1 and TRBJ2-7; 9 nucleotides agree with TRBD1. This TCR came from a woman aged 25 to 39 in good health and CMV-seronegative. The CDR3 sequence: CASSRQGDNYEQYF. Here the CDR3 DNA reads TGCGCCAGCAGCAGACAGGGGGATAACTACGAGCAGTACTTC. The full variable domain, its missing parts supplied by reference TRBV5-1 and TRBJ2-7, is KAGVTQTPRYLIKTRGQQVTLSCSPISGHRSVSWYQQTPGQGLQFLFEYFSETQRNKGNFPGRFSGRQFSNSRSEMNVSTLELGDSALYLCASSRQGDNYEQYFGPGTRLTVT.